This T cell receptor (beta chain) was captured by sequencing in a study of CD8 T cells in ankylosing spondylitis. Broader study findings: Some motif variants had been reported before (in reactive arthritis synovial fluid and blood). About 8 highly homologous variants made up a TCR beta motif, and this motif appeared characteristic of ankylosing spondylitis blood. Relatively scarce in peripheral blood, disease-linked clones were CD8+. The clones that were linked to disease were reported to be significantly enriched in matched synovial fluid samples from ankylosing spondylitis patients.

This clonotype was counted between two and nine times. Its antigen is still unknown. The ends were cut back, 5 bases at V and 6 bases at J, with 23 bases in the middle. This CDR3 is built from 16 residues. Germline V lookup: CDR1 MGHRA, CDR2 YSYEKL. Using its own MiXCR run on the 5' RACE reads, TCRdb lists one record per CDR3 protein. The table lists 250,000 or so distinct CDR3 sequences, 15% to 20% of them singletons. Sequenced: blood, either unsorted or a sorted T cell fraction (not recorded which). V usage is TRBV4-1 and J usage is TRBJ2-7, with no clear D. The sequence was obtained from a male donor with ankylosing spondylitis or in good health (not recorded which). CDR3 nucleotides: TGCGCCAGCAGCGCCGTACACGGGTCTCCTTCACGCGAGCAGTACTTC. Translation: CASSAVHGSPSREQYF.